The next 19 T cell receptor beta chains were all read from a single sample in a study of radiation and T cells in renal cell carcinoma. Data came from immunoSEQ multiplex PCR; TCRdb stores just in-frame clones and leaves some out. The profile shows around 170,000 clones, about 88% of them singletons. The time point: blood 4 weeks post-SBRT, at nephrectomy. Noted treatment: 15 Gy SBRT to primary tumor, nephrectomy 4 weeks later. The starting material was blood, obtained from a patient whose treatment included radiotherapy and nephrectomy. The receptors shown here come from a woman in her 50s with renal cell carcinoma.

V gene TRBV25-1 combines with J gene TRBJ1-4; D is perhaps TRBD1 (5 bases). The CDR3 spans 13 residues. Germline CDR1 and CDR2: MGHDK and SYGVNS. Trimming shortened V by 6 bases and J by 7 bases, and 12 bases separated the two germline ends. The CDR3 nucleotides are TGTGCCAGCAGCAATACGGGACGTGAAAAACTGTTTTTT. This encodes CASSNTGREKLFF.

This clone was detected once. The chain uses TRBV5-3 and TRBJ2-1; 11 positions agree with TRBD2. TRBV5-3 is an ORF; its function is uncertain. V lost 3 bases and J lost 7; bases outside the gene matches: 9. The CDR3 has 16 residues. CDR3: CARSCMIAGGKNEQFF. The CDR3 region has the DNA TGTGCCAGAAGCTGCATGATAGCGGGGGGGAAGAATGAGCAGTTCTTC.

This chain uses TRBV6-1 with TRBJ1-5; D is uncertain. CDR3 length: 13 amino acids. V was shortened by 8 bases and J by 4 bases, with 12 bases between the two germline ends. Germline V gene lookup returns CDR1 MNHNS and CDR2 SASEGT. CDR3 sequence reads: CASQPSLNQPQHF. In nucleotides, the CDR3 is TGTGCCAGCCAGCCTAGTCTTAATCAGCCCCAGCATTTT.

The rearrangement uses TRBV13 and TRBJ1-6, with 9 bases matching TRBD1. The V gene end was trimmed by 5 bases and the J gene end by 7 bases; junction bases not matched to a gene: 6. The length of the CDR3 is 15 residues. Germline CDR1 and CDR2: PRHDT and FYEKMQ (reference sequence). CDR3 sequence reads: CASSPPGQGNSPLHF. CDR3 nucleotide sequence: TGTGCCAGCAGCCCCCCGGGACAGGGAAATTCACCCCTCCACTTT.

As DNA, the CDR3 is TGTGCCATCAGTGAAATTCAGGGGCCAGAGATTAATTCACCCCTCCACTTT. It yields the protein CAISEIQGPEINSPLHF. J is TRBJ1-6 and V is TRBV10-3, with D maybe TRBD1 (6 bases). This CDR3 has 17 amino acids. The V end was cut by 3 bases, the J end by 6 bases, with 18 bases between. The germline CDR1 and CDR2 sequences are ENHRY and SYGVKD.

CDR3 coding DNA: TGTGCCAGCAGTTTTTTCGGGGTTGAAAAAGAGACCCAGTACTTC. Protein: CASSFFGVEKETQYF. The rearrangement uses TRBV5-4 and TRBJ2-5, with a possible D match to TRBD2 (5 bases). The V gene lost 5 bases and the J gene lost 3 bases, with 17 bases spanning the gap. Looked up from germline, CDR1 is SGHNT and CDR2 is YYREEE (reference sequence). There are 15 residues in the CDR3.

This clone was seen a single time. The chain uses TRBV4-1 and TRBJ1-2; D gene unclear. Germline V gene data show CDR1 as MGHRA and CDR2 as YSYEKL. The germline V and J ends were trimmed by 1 base and 2 bases, with 14 bases remaining between them. The CDR3 is 16 amino acids. CDR3 in DNA: TGCGCCAGCAGCCAAGTAGCACTGAGTCCAAACTATGGCTACACCTTC. Encoded protein: CASSQVALSPNYGYTF.

The chain is built from TRBV30 and TRBJ2-3, with D possibly being TRBD1 (5 bases). The V end lost 2 bases, the J end lost 0 bases, and 12 bases lay between the germline ends. The CDR3 spans 15 residues. Germline V lookup: CDR1 GTSNPN, CDR2 SVGIG (reference sequence). Here the CDR3 reads CAWSHLGRSTDTQYF. The CDR3 DNA follows: TGTGCCTGGAGTCACTTGGGGCGCAGCACAGATACGCAGTATTTT.

V is TRBV2 and J is TRBJ1-2, with TRBD1 identical over 7 bases. The germline V gene encodes CDR1 SNHLY and CDR2 FYNNEI. CDR3 length: 15 amino acids. With 4 bases clipped from V and 3 bases from J, the junction kept 8 bases outside the gene matches. The CDR3 spells CASSADRDRDYGYTF. CDR3 in DNA: TGTGCCAGCAGTGCCGACAGGGATAGGGACTATGGCTACACCTTC.

CDR3 DNA: TGTGCCAGCTACAGGGCCCTGAACACTGAAGCTTTCTTT. This codes for CASYRALNTEAFF. V gene TRBV18 combines with J gene TRBJ1-1; possible D gene TRBD1, 6 bases. V lost 7 bases, J lost 0 bases, and 9 bases lay in between. From germline, CDR1 is KGHSH and CDR2 LQKENI. The length of the CDR3 is 13 residues.

The chain couples TRBV5-1 to TRBJ2-7; D ambiguous. Trimming pared 4 bases from V and 2 bases from J, leaving 16 bases between. Germline CDR1 SGHRS, CDR2 YFSETQ. The CDR3 covers 15 residues. The CDR3 sequence is CASSPQKRNTYEQYF. The CDR3 region has the DNA TGCGCCAGCAGCCCTCAGAAAAGGAACACCTACGAGCAGTACTTC.

The chain employs TRBV27 and TRBJ1-6; D is unclear. Trimming pared 5 bases from V and 9 bases from J, leaving 14 bases between. The germline V gene has CDR1 MNHEY and CDR2 SMNVEV (reference sequence). This CDR3 has 14 residues. CDR3 region: CASSLEFFVSPLHF. The CDR3 DNA follows: TGTGCCAGCAGTCTGGAGTTTTTCGTTTCACCCCTCCACTTT.

The table lists this clone with a count of one. The chain recombines TRBV6-1 with TRBJ2-3, with a possible D match to TRBD2 (5 bases). V gave up 4 bases and J gave up 7 bases, with 12 bases separating them. This CDR3 has 13 amino acids. The germline V gene has CDR1 MNHNS and CDR2 SASEGT. The CDR3 here is CASSAPPGNTQYF. The CDR3 nucleotides read TGTGCCAGCAGTGCGCCCCCGGGGAATACGCAGTATTTT.

The chain employs TRBV4-3 and TRBJ1-2; TRBD1 is a possible D gene (6 bases). CDR3 size: 15 residues. Germline V gene lookup returns CDR1 LGHNA and CDR2 YSLEER. Trimming pared 0 bases from V and 4 bases from J, leaving 12 bases between. CDR3 region: CASSQDGNRAYGYTF. CDR3 nucleotide sequence: TGCGCCAGCAGCCAAGATGGGAACAGGGCCTATGGCTACACCTTC.

The rearrangement links TRBV5-5 to TRBJ1-2, with 8 positions matching TRBD1. V dropped 1 base and J dropped 5; count of bases not matched to a gene: 4. Germline V gives CDR1 SGHKS, CDR2 YYEKEE (reference sequence). The length of the CDR3 is 14 residues. The CDR3 region is CASSLTGGVYGYTF. Here the CDR3 DNA reads TGTGCCAGCAGCTTGACAGGGGGGGTTTATGGCTACACCTTC.

This clone has a single count. This sequence joins TRBV7-9 and TRBJ2-7, with D unresolved. This CDR3 is built from 14 residues. The V gene's germline CDR1 is SEHNR and CDR2 FQNEAQ (reference sequence). With 1 base removed from V and 5 bases from J, the gap between germline ends came to 12 bases. CDR3 coding DNA: TGTGCCAGCAGCTTAGGCAGTAGGGTCCACGAGCAGTACTTC. Its translation is CASSLGSRVHEQYF.

This sequence joins TRBV4-1 and TRBJ1-2; no reliable D call. Germline CDR1 reads MGHRA; CDR2 reads YSYEKL. Trimming took off 4 bases at V and 0 bases at J, with 15 bases between the two ends. The CDR3 loop spans 16 amino acids. The CDR3 here is CASSRYGGDTNYGYTF. Here the CDR3 DNA reads TGCGCCAGCAGCCGTTATGGCGGAGACACTAACTATGGCTACACCTTC.

The chain is built from TRBV6-5 and TRBJ1-6; 9 bases align to TRBD1. V gave up 5 bases and J gave up 9 bases; unmatched junction bases: 8. CDR3 length: 15 residues. Germline CDR1 reads MNHEY; CDR2 reads SVGAGI. The CDR3 region is CASSPGTGISSPLHF. The CDR3 DNA reads as TGTGCCAGCAGTCCCGGGACAGGGATTAGTTCACCCCTCCACTTT.

This clone has just a few counts. The CDR3 is CASSFDRGLESQHF. For the CDR3, the DNA is TGTGCCAGCAGTTTCGACAGAGGTTTGGAGTCCCAGCATTTT. The V and J genes are TRBV28 and TRBJ1-5; possible D gene TRBD1, 5 bases. Per germline, CDR1 MDHEN and CDR2 SYDVKM. This CDR3 contains 14 residues. Trimming shortened V by 3 bases and J by 11 bases, and 17 bases separated the two germline ends.